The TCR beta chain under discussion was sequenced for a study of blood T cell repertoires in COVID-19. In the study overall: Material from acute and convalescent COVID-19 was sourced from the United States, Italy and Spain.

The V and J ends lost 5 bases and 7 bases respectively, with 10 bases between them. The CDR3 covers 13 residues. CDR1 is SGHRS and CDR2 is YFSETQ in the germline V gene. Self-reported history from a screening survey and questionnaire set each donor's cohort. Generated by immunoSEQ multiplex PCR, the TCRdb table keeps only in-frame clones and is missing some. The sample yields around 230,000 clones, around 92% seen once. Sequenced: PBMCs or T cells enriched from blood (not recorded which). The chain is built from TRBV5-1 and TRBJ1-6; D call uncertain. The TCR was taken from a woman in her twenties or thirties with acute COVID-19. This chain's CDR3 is CASRWSANSPLHF. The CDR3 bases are TGCGCCAGCAGGTGGAGTGCAAATTCACCCCTCCACTTT.